This T cell receptor beta chain came from a study of metastatic and nonmetastatic thyroid tumors. Study details: Across peripheral blood and tumor or nodule tissue samples taken from malignant and benign thyroid patients, the repertoires were compared with one another.

Original processing methods: Variation in CDR3 across clinicopathological groups served as the basis for constructing a distant-metastasis classifier in papillary thyroid cancer. TCRdb redid the clone calls on the PCR reads using MiXCR. In this record, the V and J calls reflect TCRdb's handling and not the investigators' own analysis. The table has roughly 59,000 clones, roughly 16% seen once. The germline V gene encodes CDR1 DFQATT and CDR2 SNEGSKA (reference sequence). The V segment lost 0 bases and the J segment 4 bases; nucleotides outside the gene matches: 15. This CDR3 spans 17 amino acids. Study-level points and caveats: Reports indicated that malignant thyroid tumors showed significantly higher TCR beta diversity than benign nodules did, in blood and tumor.

No treatment of any kind had been given to any patient before thyroid surgery. This clone came up many times. What it binds is unknown. The sequenced sample was blood. The rearrangement joins TRBV20-1 to TRBJ2-7; TRBD2 agrees at 7 bases. This clonotype was sampled from a male donor with papillary thyroid cancer or a benign thyroid nodule (not recorded which). Some clones in this sample may be carry-over from other donors' samples. The CDR3 region is CSARDWVRKGREYEQYF. The CDR3 DNA is TGCAGTGCTAGAGATTGGGTTCGGAAGGGGAGGGAGTACGAGCAGTACTTC.